Described below is a single T cell receptor (beta chain) sequence and its context. CDR3 length equals 13 residues. V trimming: 8 bases; J trimming: 4 bases; junction bases outside the gene matches: 10. Germline loops: CDR1 GTSNPN, CDR2 SVGIG (reference sequence). This sample is drawn from a study of blood T cell repertoires in COVID-19. About the study: PBMCs, B-cell-depleted T cells, or T cells were the source of the cDNA or gDNA that made up the material.

Adults between about 18 and 89 years of age took part from some 25 US areas. Authors' processing steps: Reference gene primer amplification in the assay estimated nucleated cell counts. Generated by immunoSEQ multiplex PCR, the TCRdb table keeps only in-frame clones and is missing some. Clonal size and the V and J genes are those of that table, whereas D and trimming came from the DNA. The table records about 330,000 clones, 70% to 90% of them present only once. The source is a young woman who had recovered from COVID-19. This chain links TRBV30 with TRBJ1-1, with 7 bases identical to TRBD1. Sequenced sample: PBMCs or T cells enriched from blood (not recorded which). This CDR3 reads CANYRGEGTEAFF. CDR3 DNA: TGTGCCAACTACAGGGGAGAGGGCACTGAAGCTTTCTTT.